The 3 T cell receptor beta chains below come from one sample, sequenced in a study of blood T cell repertoires in COVID-19. Libraries were prepared by immunoSEQ multiplex PCR; TCRdb keeps only in-frame clonotypes and omits some of them. In the table there are more than 90,000 clones, under 85% of which are singletons. Sequenced material: peripheral blood. The receptors originated from a human donor in a cohort sampled during active COVID-19.

The chain couples TRBV6-4 to TRBJ2-3; D is undetermined. In germline, CDR1 is MRHNA, CDR2 SNTAGT. V gave up 3 bases and J gave up 6 bases, with 16 bases separating them. The CDR3 extends over 15 amino acids. CDR3 bases: TGTGCCAGCAGTGAATCCGGCGGCTCCCGGGATACGCAGTATTTT. It encodes CASSESGGSRDTQYF.

The chain joins TRBV9 to TRBJ2-2; possible D gene TRBD1, 6 bases. Trimming left V 0 bases short and J 1 base short, with 10 bases between. CDR3 length equals 16 residues. Germline loops: CDR1 SGDLS, CDR2 YYNGEE. In DNA, the CDR3 is TGTGCCAGCAGCGTAGACACAGGGTTGAACACCGGGGAGCTGTTTTTT. It encodes CASSVDTGLNTGELFF.

V is TRBV28 and J is TRBJ2-7; 7 bases agree with TRBD1. The trim removed 6 bases at V and 2 bases at J, leaving 10 bases unmatched. This CDR3 region has 15 residues. Germline assignment: CDR1 MDHEN and CDR2 SYDVKM. CDR3 nucleotides: TGTGCCAGCAGCCCCCACTGGCAGGGGGCCTACGAGCAGTACTTC. Translated: CASSPHWQGAYEQYF.